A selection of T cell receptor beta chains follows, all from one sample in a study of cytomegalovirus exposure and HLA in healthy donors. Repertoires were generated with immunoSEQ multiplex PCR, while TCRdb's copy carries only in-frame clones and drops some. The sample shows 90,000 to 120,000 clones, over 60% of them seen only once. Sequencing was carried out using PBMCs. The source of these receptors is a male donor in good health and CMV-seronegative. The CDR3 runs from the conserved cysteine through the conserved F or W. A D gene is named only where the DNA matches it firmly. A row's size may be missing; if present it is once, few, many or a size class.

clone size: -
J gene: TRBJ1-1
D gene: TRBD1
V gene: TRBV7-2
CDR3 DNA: TGTGCCAGCAGCTTTGACCCGTCGGACAGGGGCACTGAAGCTTTCTTT
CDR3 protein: CASSFDPSDRGTEAFF

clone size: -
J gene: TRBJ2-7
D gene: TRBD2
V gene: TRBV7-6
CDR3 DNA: TGTGCCAGCAGCTTAGCGGGACTAGTCGGGTACGAGCAGTACTTC
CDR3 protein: CASSLAGLVGYEQYF

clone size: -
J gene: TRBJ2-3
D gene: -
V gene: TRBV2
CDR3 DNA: TGTGCCAGCAGGGGAGACGGGATGTACACAGATACGCAGTATTTT
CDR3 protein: CASRGDGMYTDTQYF

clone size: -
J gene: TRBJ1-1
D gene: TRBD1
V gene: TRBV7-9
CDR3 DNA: TGTGCCAGCAGCTCCCAGGGGGCGGTTTACACTGAAGCTTTCTTT
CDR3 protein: CASSSQGAVYTEAFF

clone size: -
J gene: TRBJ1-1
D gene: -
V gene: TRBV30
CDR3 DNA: TGTGCCTGGTTTCCCCGCCGGGTGAACACTGAAGCTTTCTTT
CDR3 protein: CAWFPRRVNTEAFF

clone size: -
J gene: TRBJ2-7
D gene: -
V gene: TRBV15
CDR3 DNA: TGTGCCACCAGCAGAGAGCCCGGGCGGGAAACCTACGAGCAGTACTTC
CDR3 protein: CATSREPGRETYEQYF

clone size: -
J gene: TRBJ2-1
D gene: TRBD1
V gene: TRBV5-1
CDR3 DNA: TGCGCCAGCAGCTTGGGTTCGGGGACAGTGAATGAGCAGTTCTTC
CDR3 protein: CASSLGSGTVNEQFF

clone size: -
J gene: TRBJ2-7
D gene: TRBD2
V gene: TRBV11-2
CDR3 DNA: TGTGCCAGCAGCTTCCTAGCGGGAGGCTACGAGCAGTACTTC
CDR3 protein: CASSFLAGGYEQYF

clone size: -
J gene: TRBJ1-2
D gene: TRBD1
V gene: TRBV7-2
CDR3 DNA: TGTGCCAGCAGCCCGGGACAGGGGTCGGGTGGCTACACCTTC
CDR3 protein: CASSPGQGSGGYTF

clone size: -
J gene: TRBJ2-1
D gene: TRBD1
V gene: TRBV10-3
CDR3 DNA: TGTGCCATCAGCTTCAGGGGGCAGGATGAGCAGTTCTTC
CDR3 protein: CAISFRGQDEQFF

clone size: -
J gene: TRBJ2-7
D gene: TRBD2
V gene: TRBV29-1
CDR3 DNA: TGCAGCGTTGAAGTGTGGTCGGAGCGGGAGGGCCTGGAAAGCTCCTACGAGCAGTACTTC
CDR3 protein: CSVEVWSEREGLESSYEQYF

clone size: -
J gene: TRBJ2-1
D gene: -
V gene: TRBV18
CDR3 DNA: TGTGCCAGCTCATCCCTAAAGGGGCCACTTAGAGAGCAGTTCTTC
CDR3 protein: CASSSLKGPLREQFF

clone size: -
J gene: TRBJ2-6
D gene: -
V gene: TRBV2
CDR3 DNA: TGTGCCAGCAGTGAGCATGGGGCGAGCCTTAACTCTGGGGCCAACGTCCTGACTTTC
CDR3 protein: CASSEHGASLNSGANVLTF

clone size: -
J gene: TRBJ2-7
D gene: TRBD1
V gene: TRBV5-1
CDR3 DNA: TGCGCCAGCAGCTTTACAGGGGCCTACGAGCAGTACTTC
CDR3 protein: CASSFTGAYEQYF

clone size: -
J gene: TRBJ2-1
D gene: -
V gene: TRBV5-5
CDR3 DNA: TGTGCCAGCAGCTTGGAGGCTAGCGTAAGTTCCTACAATGAGCAGTTCTTC
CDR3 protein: CASSLEASVSSYNEQFF

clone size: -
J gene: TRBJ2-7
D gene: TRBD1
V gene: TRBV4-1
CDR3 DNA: TGCGCCAGCAGCGAAAGACTTGACAGGGCTTCCTACGAGCAGTACTTC
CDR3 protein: CASSERLDRASYEQYF

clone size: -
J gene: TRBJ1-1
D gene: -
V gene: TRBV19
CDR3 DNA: TGTGCCAGTAGTACCCCGCGGGGGGCCGGTGAAGCTTTCTTT
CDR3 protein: CASSTPRGAGEAFF

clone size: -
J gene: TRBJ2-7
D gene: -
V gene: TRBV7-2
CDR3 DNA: TGTGCCAGCAGCTTAGAACGGGTGGACGAGCAGTACTTC
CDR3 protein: CASSLERVDEQYF

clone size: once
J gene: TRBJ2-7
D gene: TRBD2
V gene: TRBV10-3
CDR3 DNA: TGTGCCATCAGGGACTTTAGCGGGAGGGCCTCCTACGAGCAGTACTTC
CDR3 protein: CAIRDFSGRASYEQYF

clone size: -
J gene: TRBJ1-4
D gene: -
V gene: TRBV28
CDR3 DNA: TGTGCCAGCAGCGTAACAACTAATGAAAAACTGTTTTTT
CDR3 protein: CASSVTTNEKLFF

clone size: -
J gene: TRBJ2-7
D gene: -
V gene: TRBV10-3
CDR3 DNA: TGTGCCATCAGTGAATCCCGTGAGCAGTACTTC
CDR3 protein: CAISESREQYF

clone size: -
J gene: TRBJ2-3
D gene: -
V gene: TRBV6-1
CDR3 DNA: TGTGCCAGCAGTCCCGGGACAATTATGGCGGATACGCAGTATTTT
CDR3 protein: CASSPGTIMADTQYF

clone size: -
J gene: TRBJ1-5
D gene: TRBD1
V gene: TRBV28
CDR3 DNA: TGTGCCAGCAGTTCCTCCGGGACAGGGGGCCGCAATCAGCCCCAGCATTTT
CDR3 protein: CASSSSGTGGRNQPQHF

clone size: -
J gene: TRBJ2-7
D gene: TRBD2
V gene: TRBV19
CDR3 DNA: TGTGCCAGTAGTTCGGGCGGGAGGCCCTCCTACGAGCAGTACTTC
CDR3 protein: CASSSGGRPSYEQYF

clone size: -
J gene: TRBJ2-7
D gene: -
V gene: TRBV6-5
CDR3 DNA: TGTGCCAGCAGTTACTCGCAGGGGCCAAGCTACGAGCAGTACTTC
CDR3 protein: CASSYSQGPSYEQYF

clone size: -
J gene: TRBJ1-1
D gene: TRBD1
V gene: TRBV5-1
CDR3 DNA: TGCGCCAGCAGCTTAGGCGACAGGGCCGAAGCTTTCTTT
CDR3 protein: CASSLGDRAEAFF

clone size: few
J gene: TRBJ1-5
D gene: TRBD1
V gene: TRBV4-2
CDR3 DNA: TGTGCCAGCAGCCAAGTGACAGGGGCTGGCAATCAGCCCCAGCATTTT
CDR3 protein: CASSQVTGAGNQPQHF

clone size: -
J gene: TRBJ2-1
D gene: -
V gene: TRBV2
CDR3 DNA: TGTGCCAGCAACGACCGGACGGGACAGTTCTTC
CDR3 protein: CASNDRTGQFF

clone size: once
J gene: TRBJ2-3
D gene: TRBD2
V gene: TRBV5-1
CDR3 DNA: TGCGCCAGCAGCTTGTCGACGGGAGGGCCGACAGATACGCAGTATTTT
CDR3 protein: CASSLSTGGPTDTQYF

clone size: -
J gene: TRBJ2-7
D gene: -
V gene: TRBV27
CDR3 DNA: TGTGCCAGCAGTCACGGGGACTCTGAGAGGGAGCAGTACTTC
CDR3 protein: CASSHGDSEREQYF

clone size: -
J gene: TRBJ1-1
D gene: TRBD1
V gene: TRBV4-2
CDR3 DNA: TGTGCCAGCAGCCTGTGGACAGGGGGCACTGAAGCTTTCTTT
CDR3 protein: CASSLWTGGTEAFF

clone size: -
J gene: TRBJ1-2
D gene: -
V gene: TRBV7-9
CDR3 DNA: TGTGCCAGCAGCTCACAGGATAGGGGCGGCTACACCTTC
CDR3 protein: CASSSQDRGGYTF

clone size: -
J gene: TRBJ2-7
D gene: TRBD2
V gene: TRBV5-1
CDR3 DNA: TGCGCCAGCAGCTTGGAGCTAGCGGGATCCTACGAGCAGTACTTC
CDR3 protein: CASSLELAGSYEQYF

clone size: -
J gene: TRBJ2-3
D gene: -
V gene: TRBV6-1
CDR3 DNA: TGTGCCAGCAGTGAAGCACAACCAGGGGCAAATACGCAGTATTTT
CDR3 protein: CASSEAQPGANTQYF

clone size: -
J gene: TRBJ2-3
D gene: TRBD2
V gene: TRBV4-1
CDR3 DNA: TGCGCCAGCAGCTATTCCCGACTAGCGGGAGGGGATACGCAGTATTTT
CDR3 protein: CASSYSRLAGGDTQYF

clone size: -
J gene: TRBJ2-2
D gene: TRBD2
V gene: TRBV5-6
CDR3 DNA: TGTGCCAGCAGTCTGATAGGACTAGCGGGCACCGGGGAGCTGTTTTTT
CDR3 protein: CASSLIGLAGTGELFF

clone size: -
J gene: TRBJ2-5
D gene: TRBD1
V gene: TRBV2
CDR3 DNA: TGTGCCAGCAGAGGGACCACAGGGGGGAGTTTAGGGACCCAGTACTTC
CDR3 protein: CASRGTTGGSLGTQYF

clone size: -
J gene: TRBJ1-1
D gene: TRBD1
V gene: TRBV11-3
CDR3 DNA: TGTGCCAGCAGCCTAGAACAGGGGGCAACTGAAGCTTTCTTT
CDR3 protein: CASSLEQGATEAFF

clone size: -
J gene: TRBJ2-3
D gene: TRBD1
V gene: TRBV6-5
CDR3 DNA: TGTGCCAGCAGTTGGACAGGGCAGGGGGATACGCAGTATTTT
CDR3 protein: CASSWTGQGDTQYF

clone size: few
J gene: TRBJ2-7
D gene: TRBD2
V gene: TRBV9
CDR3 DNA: TGTGCCAGCAGCCTCTCCGGGACTAGCGGGAAAGACGAGCAGTACTTC
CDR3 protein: CASSLSGTSGKDEQYF

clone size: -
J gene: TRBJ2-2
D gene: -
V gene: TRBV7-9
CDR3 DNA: TGTGCCAGCAGCTCTCGAGTGAACACCGGGGAGCTGTTTTTT
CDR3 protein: CASSSRVNTGELFF

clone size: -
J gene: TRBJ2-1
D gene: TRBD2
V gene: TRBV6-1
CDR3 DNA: TGTGCCAGCAGTAGGCGGGAGGCGTACAATGAGCAGTTCTTC
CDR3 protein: CASSRREAYNEQFF

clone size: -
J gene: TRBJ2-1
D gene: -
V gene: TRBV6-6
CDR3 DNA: TGTGCCAGCAGTTACTCCACAATCGGGGATGAGCAGTTCTTC
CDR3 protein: CASSYSTIGDEQFF

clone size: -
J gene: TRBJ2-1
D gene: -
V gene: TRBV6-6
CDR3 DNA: TGTGCCAGCGGTAACGGGGATGACAATGAGCAGTTCTTC
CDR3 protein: CASGNGDDNEQFF

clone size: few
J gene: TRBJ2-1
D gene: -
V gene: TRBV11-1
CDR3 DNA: TGTGCCAGCAGCCCCTTTAGGGGCATCTCCTACAATGAGCAGTTCTTC
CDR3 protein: CASSPFRGISYNEQFF

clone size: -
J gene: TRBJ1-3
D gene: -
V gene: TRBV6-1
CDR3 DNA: TGTGCCAGCAGTAGTATGGTACTCGGCACCATATATTTT
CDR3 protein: CASSSMVLGTIYF

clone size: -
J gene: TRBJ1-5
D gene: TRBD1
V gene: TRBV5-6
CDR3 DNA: TGTGCCAGCAGCTTGCGGAACAGGGGGAGTCAGCCCCAGCATTTT
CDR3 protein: CASSLRNRGSQPQHF

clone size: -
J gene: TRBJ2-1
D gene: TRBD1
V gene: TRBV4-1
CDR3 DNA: TGCGCCAGCAGCTTCGGACAGGGGAACTACAATGAGCAGTTCTTC
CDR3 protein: CASSFGQGNYNEQFF

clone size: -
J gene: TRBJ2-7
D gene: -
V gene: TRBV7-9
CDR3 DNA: TGTGCCAGCAGCAGGGGGAGTAGCGCCTCCTACGAGCAGTACTTC
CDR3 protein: CASSRGSSASYEQYF

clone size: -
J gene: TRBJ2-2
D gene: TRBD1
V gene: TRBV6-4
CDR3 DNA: TGTGCCAGCAGTGACGGGACAGACACCGGGGAGCTGTTTTTT
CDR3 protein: CASSDGTDTGELFF

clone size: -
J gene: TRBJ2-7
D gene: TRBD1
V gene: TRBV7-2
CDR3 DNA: TGTGCCAGCAGCCCATCCGACAGGGTCGAGCAGTACTTC
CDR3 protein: CASSPSDRVEQYF

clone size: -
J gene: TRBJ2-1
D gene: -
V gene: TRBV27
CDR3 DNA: TGTGCCAGCAGTTTTCGTGACAATGAGCAGTTCTTC
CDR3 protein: CASSFRDNEQFF

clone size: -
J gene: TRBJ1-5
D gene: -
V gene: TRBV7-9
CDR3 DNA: TGTGCCAGCAGCCTCAGGGGAAGGCAGCCCCAGCATTTT
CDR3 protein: CASSLRGRQPQHF

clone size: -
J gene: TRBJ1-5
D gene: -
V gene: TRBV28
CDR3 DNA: TGTGCCAGCAGTTTAAAATATCGGAGCAATCAGCCCCAGCATTTT
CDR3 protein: CASSLKYRSNQPQHF

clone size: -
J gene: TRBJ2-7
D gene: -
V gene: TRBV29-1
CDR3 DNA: TGCAGCGAACATCACGAGCAGTACTTC
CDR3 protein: CSEHHEQYF

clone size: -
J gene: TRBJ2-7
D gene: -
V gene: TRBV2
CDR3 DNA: TGTGCCAGCAGCACCGGACAAGCCCTCCCCTACGAGCAGTACTTC
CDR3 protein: CASSTGQALPYEQYF

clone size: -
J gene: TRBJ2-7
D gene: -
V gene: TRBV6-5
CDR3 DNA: TGTGCCAGCAGCACCGGACAGTCGGGTCTCCACGAGCAGTACTTC
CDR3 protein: CASSTGQSGLHEQYF

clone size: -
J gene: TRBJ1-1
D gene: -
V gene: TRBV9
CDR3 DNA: TGTGCCAGCAGCGTTCGGGGGGCGTTTACTGAAGCTTTCTTT
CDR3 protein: CASSVRGAFTEAFF